The clone carrying this T cell receptor (beta chain) was found a few times. These data originate in a study of blood T cells in healthy people across ages. Each of the donors had around 10 milliliters of peripheral blood drawn into EDTA-treated Vacutainer tubes. The use of a sample-barcoded 5' primer and a J-beta primer mix characterized a second PCR of roughly 6 to 11 cycles. MiXCR, run by TCRdb on the 5' RACE reads, gives a single entry per CDR3 protein. The sample contains roughly 1.5 million distinct CDR3 sequences, less than 45% of which appear only once. V was clipped by 5 bases and J by 7 bases; unmatched bases: 8. Germline loops: CDR1 MNHEY, CDR2 SMNVEV (reference sequence). This CDR3 contains 16 residues.

The sample was blood. The chain is built from TRBV27 and TRBJ2-2; 12 positions match TRBD2. The sequence was collected from a woman aged 18-29 years in good health. The CDR3 is CASSQGLAGTGGELFF. In DNA form, the CDR3 reads TGTGCCAGCAGTCAAGGACTAGCGGGAACTGGCGGGGAGCTGTTTTTT.